These 28 T cell receptor beta chains came from one sample sequenced in a study of blood T cell repertoires in COVID-19. The data were produced by immunoSEQ multiplex PCR, yet TCRdb's version contains in-frame clones alone and is incomplete. The data show about 170,000 clones, around 85% seen once. The sample consisted of peripheral blood. The receptors derive from a woman of 80 years or more with COVID-19, enrolled during active disease.

This clone was seen only once. This sample includes further DNA sequences coding for the same CDR3. The rearrangement joins TRBV5-6 to TRBJ2-7; no firm D call. The germline V gene has CDR1 SGHDT and CDR2 YYEEEE. The V and J ends lost 0 bases and 1 base respectively, with 2 bases between them. The CDR3 consists of 12 residues. The CDR3 DNA follows: TGTGCCAGCAGCTTGGCTTCCTACGAGCAGTACTTC. Encoded protein: CASSLASYEQYF.

The rearrangement links TRBV5-4 to TRBJ2-2; 11 nucleotides agree with TRBD2. The CDR3 has 18 residues. CDR1 and CDR2 (germline): SGHNT, YYREEE (reference sequence). The J segment lost 1 base and the V segment lost 1 base, leaving 6 bases of the junction unmatched. CDR3 coding DNA: TGTGCCAGCAGCTTGAAACTAGCGGGGGTTCGGAACACCGGGGAGCTGTTTTTT. It specifies CASSLKLAGVRNTGELFF.

The rearrangement joins TRBV21-1 to TRBJ1-2; the DNA was not used to check the table's D call, TRBD1. TRBV21-1 is reported as a pseudogene. The CDR3 length is 17 residues. The CDR3 DNA sequence: TGTGCCAGCAGCAAACTGGACACCTTTGGGGTTAACTATGGCTACACCTTC. It codes for CASSKLDTFGVNYGYTF.

The chain couples TRBV12-3 or TRBV12-4 to TRBJ1-1; D is unclear. The CDR3 length is 12 residues. V was trimmed by 7 bases and J by 11 bases, leaving 17 bases between them. This CDR3 reads CASTGEVRVAFF. For the CDR3, the DNA is TGTGCCAGCACGGGTGAGGTCCGTGTGGCTTTCTTT.

The V gene is TRBV6-5, the J gene TRBJ2-7; TRBD1 aligns across 7 bases. The trim removed 6 bases at V and 2 bases at J, leaving 7 bases unmatched. The CDR3 covers 14 residues. Germline CDR1 and CDR2: MNHEY and SVGAGI. The CDR3 sequence: CASSHGTETYEQYF. The CDR3 DNA sequence: TGTGCCAGCAGCCACGGGACAGAAACCTACGAGCAGTACTTC.

V gene TRBV7-9 combines with J gene TRBJ1-6; 7 bases map to TRBD1. The J segment lost 8 bases and the V segment lost 0 bases, leaving 4 bases of the junction unmatched. CDR1 and CDR2 (germline): SEHNR, FQNEAQ (reference sequence). The CDR3 is 15 amino acids. This CDR3 is CASSLARGLDSPLHF. In DNA, the CDR3 is TGTGCCAGCAGCTTAGCAAGGGGGCTCGATTCACCCCTCCACTTT.

V usage is TRBV12-3 or TRBV12-4 and J usage is TRBJ1-4; D remains unclear. The CDR3 covers 12 residues. V lost 8 bases to trimming and J lost 7 bases, with 11 bases between them. CDR3 DNA sequence: TGTGCCAGCGGGGAGGAAGGTGAAAAACTGTTTTTT. It codes for CASGEEGEKLFF.

This clone was seen a handful of times. Written as DNA, the CDR3 is TGTGCCAGCAGAGAGACTACTGGGGCCAACGTCCTGACTTTC. Translated: CASRETTGANVLTF. J is TRBJ2-6 and V is TRBV2; TRBD2 might be the D (5 bases). The CDR3 extends over 14 amino acids. The V and J ends lost 6 bases and 2 bases respectively, with 8 bases between them. The germline CDR1 and CDR2 sequences are SNHLY and FYNNEI.

The J gene is TRBJ2-7, the V gene TRBV3-1 (or the pseudogene TRBV3-2), with TRBD2 identical over 15 bases. The V and J ends lost 1 base and 2 bases, in that order; junction bases with no gene match: 3. CDR1 LGHDT and CDR2 YNNKEL come from the germline V gene (reference sequence). This CDR3 has 17 residues. CDR3 loop: CASSQGTSGRGPYEQYF. As DNA, the CDR3 is TGTGCCAGCAGCCAAGGGACTAGCGGGAGGGGCCCCTACGAGCAGTACTTC.

The CDR3 nucleotides read TGTGCCAGCACCCCCAGGGGGACTCCCAAGCTTGAGCAGTACTTC. Its protein is CASTPRGTPKLEQYF. The chain has TRBV6-5 and TRBJ2-7, with a tentative D call TRBD1 (7 bases). Germline V gives CDR1 MNHEY, CDR2 SVGAGI. The CDR3 runs 15 residues. V lost 7 bases and J 7 bases, leaving 23 bases between the germline ends.

The chain recombines TRBV3-1 (or the pseudogene TRBV3-2) with TRBJ1-1, with TRBD1 matching 7 bases. CDR1 is LGHDT and CDR2 is YNNKEL in the germline V gene (reference sequence). V trimming: 2 bases; J trimming: 3 bases; junction bases outside the gene matches: 3. CDR3 length: 14 residues. The CDR3, as DNA: TGTGCCAGCAGCCAACAAGGGGGCTACACTGAAGCTTTCTTT. This gives the protein CASSQQGGYTEAFF.

This clone was counted once. V gene TRBV12-5 combines with J gene TRBJ2-2; 9 bases align to TRBD2. This CDR3 spans 15 amino acids. V shed 6 bases and J 1 base; nucleotides not matched to a gene: 3. Germline V lookup: CDR1 LGHNT, CDR2 FRNRAP. CDR3 loop: CASGGAGGNTGELFF. The CDR3 DNA follows: TGTGCTAGTGGGGGAGCGGGAGGGAACACCGGGGAGCTGTTTTTT.

The chain has TRBV12-3 or TRBV12-4 and TRBJ1-2; D is ambiguous. V lost 6 bases, J lost 5 bases, and 10 bases lay in between. This CDR3 spans 12 amino acids. CDR3 loop: CASSQRRYGYTF. CDR3 bases: TGTGCCAGCAGCCAGCGGAGGTATGGCTACACCTTC.

J is TRBJ2-1 and V is TRBV24-1, with D maybe TRBD1 (5 bases). V was clipped by 9 bases and J by 4 bases, with 9 bases between them. Germline V gene data show CDR1 as KGHDR and CDR2 as SFDVKD. This CDR3 has 12 amino acids. The CDR3 DNA reads TGTGCCACCCAGACAGAGTACAATGAGCAGTTCTTC. This encodes CATQTEYNEQFF.

The V gene is TRBV11-2, the J gene TRBJ2-7; perhaps TRBD1 as D (6 bases). This CDR3 has 13 amino acids. Deletions cut 0 bases from V and 6 bases from J, with 9 bases between. The germline V gene encodes CDR1 SGHAT and CDR2 FQNNGV. CDR3 nucleotides: TGTGCCAGCAGCTTAGACCGCAGGGGCGAGCAGTACTTC. It is translated as CASSLDRRGEQYF.

The J gene is TRBJ2-1, the V gene TRBV9; possibly TRBD2 for D (7 bases). With 4 bases removed from V and 6 bases from J, the gap between germline ends came to 17 bases. CDR1 is SGDLS and CDR2 is YYNGEE in the germline V gene. The CDR3 covers 15 residues. In DNA, the CDR3 is TGTGCCAGCAGCCCCTGGACTAGAGGGGGCAATGAGCAGTTCTTC. As protein: CASSPWTRGGNEQFF.

The chain uses TRBV6-5 and TRBJ1-1; 8 nucleotides line up with TRBD1. V shed 4 bases, J shed 5 bases, and the junction held 3 bases outside the gene matches. Germline V gene lookup returns CDR1 MNHEY and CDR2 SVGAGI. This CDR3 spans 13 amino acids. This CDR3 is CASSLTGETEAFF. CDR3 coding DNA: TGTGCCAGCAGTTTGACAGGGGAAACTGAAGCTTTCTTT.

V usage is TRBV29-1 and J usage is TRBJ2-4; TRBD1 agrees at 7 bases. V shed 7 bases and J 0 bases; nucleotides not matched to a gene: 6. CDR1 is SQVTM, CDR2 ANQGSEA, per germline. CDR3 length equals 14 residues. CDR3 sequence: CSAGTALAKNIQYF. DNA of the CDR3: TGCAGCGCGGGGACAGCCCTAGCCAAAAACATTCAGTACTTC. Filled out from reference TRBV29-1 and TRBJ2-4, the complete variable domain reads SAVISQKPSRDICQRGTSLTIQCQVDSQVTMMFWYRQQPGQSLTLIATANQGSEATYESGFVIDKFPISRPNLTFSTLTVSNMSPEDSSIYLCSAGTALAKNIQYFGAGTRLSVL.

This clone came up once. The chain recombines TRBV4-1 with TRBJ2-7; 8 bases map to TRBD1. The CDR3 totals 17 residues. Germline-derived CDR1 and CDR2 are MGHRA and YSYEKL. J lost 3 bases, V lost 4 bases, and 14 bases had no gene match. CDR3 in DNA: TGCGCCAGCAGCCTCTACCAGGACAGGGACTCGTTCTACGAGCAGTACTTC. Translating gives CASSLYQDRDSFYEQYF.

The CDR3 coding sequence is TGCGCCAGCAGCCACGGAACTGGGACAGGAGAGACCCAGTACTTC. Translation gives CASSHGTGTGETQYF. The chain joins TRBV5-1 to TRBJ2-5; 8 bases map to TRBD1. V was clipped by 4 bases and J by 4 bases; unmatched bases: 9. The V gene's germline CDR1 is SGHRS and CDR2 YFSETQ. The CDR3 covers 15 residues.

This clone was seen once. The rearrangement links TRBV2 to TRBJ2-7; TRBD1 matches at 8 bases. The CDR3 length is 19 residues. Per germline, CDR1 SNHLY and CDR2 FYNNEI. Trimming cost V 6 bases and J 2 bases; bases outside gene matches: 21. Here the CDR3 reads CASRIKPLGAGQGTYEQYF. The CDR3, as DNA: TGTGCCAGCAGAATAAAACCCCTTGGGGCTGGACAGGGAACCTACGAGCAGTACTTC.

The V gene is TRBV5-1, the J gene TRBJ2-1; D perhaps matches TRBD2 (5 bases). V was clipped by 2 bases and J by 9 bases, with 9 bases between them. The CDR3 totals 12 residues. Germline V gene lookup returns CDR1 SGHRS and CDR2 YFSETQ. The CDR3 here is CASSLTSIEQFF. CDR3 DNA sequence: TGCGCCAGCAGCTTAACTAGTATTGAGCAGTTCTTC.

The CDR3 is CASSSSWGRNQPQHF. The CDR3 bases are TGTGCCAGTAGTTCCTCCTGGGGGCGGAATCAGCCCCAGCATTTT. This chain joins TRBV19 and TRBJ1-5; D might be TRBD1 (6 bases). The CDR3 covers 15 residues. Germline assignment: CDR1 LNHDA and CDR2 SQIVND (reference sequence). V was trimmed by 5 bases and J by 4 bases, leaving 15 bases between them. Supplemented by reference TRBV19 and TRBJ1-5, the full variable domain reads DGGITQSPKYLFRKEGQNVTLSCEQNLNHDAMYWYRQDPGQGLRLIYYSQIVNDFQKGDIAEGYSVSREKKESFPLTVTSAQKNPTAFYLCASSSSWGRNQPQHFGDGTRLSIL.

The rearrangement joins TRBV28 to TRBJ2-7; 8 nucleotides line up with TRBD2. Looked up from germline, CDR1 is MDHEN and CDR2 is SYDVKM. Trimming took 4 bases from V and 9 from J; bases not matched to a gene: 14. This CDR3 comprises 15 residues. Here the CDR3 DNA reads TGTGCCAGCAGTTCTCCCGGGGGGGCTGTTGGAGGGCAGTACTTC. Translating gives CASSSPGGAVGGQYF.

The V and J genes are TRBV3-1 (or the pseudogene TRBV3-2) and TRBJ2-1, with D perhaps matching TRBD2 (6 bases). The CDR3 has 13 residues. V dropped 0 bases and J dropped 13 bases, with 13 bases sitting between them. Looked up from germline, CDR1 is LGHDT and CDR2 is YNNKEL (reference sequence). CDR3 DNA: TGTGCCAGCAGCCAAGATCGGCGGGGCCGACAGTTCTTC. This gives the protein CASSQDRRGRQFF.

The chain uses TRBV19 and TRBJ1-5; 8 bases match TRBD1. Germline V gene sequence: CDR1 LNHDA, CDR2 SQIVND (reference sequence). V gave up 3 bases and J gave up 5 bases; unmatched junction bases: 0. The CDR3 spans 13 residues. The CDR3 nucleotides read TGTGCCAGTAGTATGACAGGGGATCAGCCCCAGCATTTT. Its protein is CASSMTGDQPQHF.

The V gene is TRBV5-1, the J gene TRBJ2-3, with D possibly being TRBD2 (5 bases). Germline values: CDR1 SGHRS, CDR2 YFSETQ. The length of the CDR3 is 15 residues. Between the trimmed V and J ends, which lost 0 bases and 4 bases, there was a span of 12 bases. The CDR3 region has the DNA TGCGCCAGCAGCTTGGGTGCGGGCAAGGCAGATACGCAGTATTTT. As protein: CASSLGAGKADTQYF.

This chain joins TRBV5-1 and TRBJ2-1, with 10 bases matching TRBD1. The CDR3 is 15 residues long. J lost 5 bases, V lost 3 bases, and 5 bases had no gene match. CDR1 and CDR2 from the germline V gene are SGHRS and YFSETQ. CDR3 region: CASSSIGTGDNEQFF. In DNA form, the CDR3 reads TGCGCCAGCAGCTCGATCGGGACAGGGGACAATGAGCAGTTCTTC. Variable domain in full (rest from reference TRBV5-1 and TRBJ2-1): KAGVTQTPRYLIKTRGQQVTLSCSPISGHRSVSWYQQTPGQGLQFLFEYFSETQRNKGNFPGRFSGRQFSNSRSEMNVSTLELGDSALYLCASSSIGTGDNEQFFGPGTRLTVL.